Listed below are T cell receptor beta chains from one sample, sequenced in a study of blood T cell repertoires in COVID-19. Clones were sequenced by immunoSEQ multiplex PCR, and TCRdb holds only the in-frame ones, with some missing. In the table there are roughly 80,000 clones, around four fifths of which are singletons. Sequencing was performed on peripheral blood. These receptors came from a human donor in a cohort sampled during active COVID-19. Both conserved end residues are part of each CDR3. A D gene is named only where the DNA matches it firmly. Expanded clones are given a class, and other clones once, few, many or no size at all.

>TRBJ2-2|TRBD2|TRBV3-1/TRBV3-2|few
TGTGCCAGCAGCCAAGATAATAGCGGGGGTTGGGTCCCAGGGGAGCTGTTTTTT
CASSQDNSGGWVPGELFF
>TRBJ1-2|TRBD1|TRBV28|.
TGTGCCAGCAGAGTCGACAGGGGCCATGGCTACACCTTC
CASRVDRGHGYTF
>TRBJ2-1|.|TRBV4-3|few
TGCGCCAGCAGCCTCCTTACCCTAAGCGATGAGCAGTTCTTC
CASSLLTLSDEQFF
>TRBJ1-5|TRBD1|TRBV6-1|.
TGTGCCAGCAGTGCCTCCGGGACAGGGTTCGATCAGCCCCAGCATTTT
CASSASGTGFDQPQHF
>TRBJ2-2|TRBD1|TRBV18|once
TGTGCCAGCTCCCGGGACAGGGGCGGAACCGGGGAGCTGTTTTTT
CASSRDRGGTGELFF
>TRBJ1-1|TRBD1|TRBV11-2|.
TGTGCCAGCAGCCCGGGACAGGGAACGGAAGCTTTCTTT
CASSPGQGTEAFF
>TRBJ2-3|.|TRBV29-1|few
TGCAGCGTGGGGGGATCAGATACGCAGTATTTT
CSVGGSDTQYF
>TRBJ1-1|.|TRBV2|.
TGTGCCACTGGGCCGGGGATGAACACTGAAGCTTTCTTT
CATGPGMNTEAFF
>TRBJ2-5|TRBD2|TRBV5-1|.
TGCGCCAGCAGCTTGGCCCCCGGGCTAGCGGGGGGGGAGACCCAGTACTTC
CASSLAPGLAGGETQYF
>TRBJ1-1|.|TRBV2|.
TGTGCCAGCAGTGAAGCGGGGGGGGTTGAAGCTTTCTTT
CASSEAGGVEAFF
>TRBJ1-6|.|TRBV28|.
TGTGCCAGCAATTTTAGGGGTGAGAGACCACCCCTCCACTTT
CASNFRGERPPLHF
>TRBJ1-2|.|TRBV7-9|.
TGTGCCAGCAGCCTAGGGCCGGAGGGAGCTAACTATGGCTACACCTTC
CASSLGPEGANYGYTF
>TRBJ1-2|.|TRBV10-2|.
TGCGCCAGCAGTGAGTCGTCGGGGAGGGGGTACGCTAACTATGGCCACACCTTC
CASSESSGRGYANYGHTF
>TRBJ2-1|TRBD1|TRBV5-4|.
TGTGCCAGCAGCACTGGGACAGACTTACGGTACAATGAGCAGTTCTTC
CASSTGTDLRYNEQFF
>TRBJ1-5|TRBD1|TRBV27|.
TGTGCCAGCAGTACGGGACAGGGGTACCGAGACAATCAGCCCCAGCATTTT
CASSTGQGYRDNQPQHF
>TRBJ2-3|TRBD2|TRBV29-1|.
TGCAGCGTTGAATTGGCTAGCGGGGCCACAGATACGCAGTATTTT
CSVELASGATDTQYF
>TRBJ1-3|TRBD1|TRBV7-2|.
TGTGCCAGCAGCTTACAACAGGGGGCTGGAAACACCATATATTTT
CASSLQQGAGNTIYF